These T cell receptor beta chains were read from a single sample in a study of CD4+ T cells in melanoma. Measured with immunoSEQ multiplex PCR; TCRdb has only the in-frame clones, and not every one. Among some 14,000 clones listed, 65% to 85% were seen once. Sequenced sample: cells from a culture (not recorded whether cultured in vitro). The receptors here all came from a human donor with melanoma. Both conserved end residues are part of each CDR3. D genes are given only for firm matches. Clone size appears in some rows only: once, few, many, or a class for an expanded clone.

size | J | V | D | CDR3 | DNA
- | TRBJ1-1 | TRBV15 | - | CATSREYTNTEAFF | TGTGCCACCAGCAGAGAATATACGAACACTGAAGCTTTCTTT
- | TRBJ2-1 | TRBV4-1 | - | CASSQGRFRSSYNEQFF | TGCGCCAGCAGCCAAGGCAGGTTCCGAAGCTCCTACAATGAGCAGTTCTTC
- | TRBJ1-1 | TRBV4-2 | TRBD1 | CASRRESQGAFSGTEAFF | TGTGCCAGCAGGCGCGAAAGCCAGGGGGCTTTCTCGGGGACTGAAGCTTTCTTT
- | TRBJ2-2 | TRBV4-1 | TRBD1 | CASRRPGQGATGELFF | TGCGCCAGCAGACGACCGGGACAGGGGGCAACCGGGGAGCTGTTTTTT
- | TRBJ2-3 | TRBV2 | TRBD2 | CASSGGSTDTQYF | TGTGCCAGCAGCGGGGGGAGCACAGATACGCAGTATTTT
- | TRBJ1-1 | TRBV5-5 | - | CASSLYGVRAFF | TGTGCCAGCAGCTTGTACGGGGTTCGAGCTTTCTTT
once | TRBJ1-2 | TRBV5-1 | TRBD1 | CASSLVSGGDRYGYTF | TGCGCCAGCAGCTTGGTATCAGGGGGCGATCGATATGGCTACACCTTC
- | TRBJ2-5 | TRBV18 | TRBD1 | CASSLGTGGRETQYF | TGTGCCAGCTCCCTCGGGACAGGGGGCAGAGAGACCCAGTACTTC
once | TRBJ2-5 | TRBV5-1 | TRBD2 | CASSSGLAGGYQETQYF | TGCGCCAGCAGCTCGGGACTAGCGGGGGGGTACCAAGAGACCCAGTACTTC
once | TRBJ2-5 | TRBV25-1 | TRBD2 | CASSDPSGGTQETQYF | TGTGCCAGCAGTGACCCATCGGGGGGGACCCAAGAGACCCAGTACTTC
- | TRBJ2-3 | TRBV7-2 | TRBD2 | CASRLAGGPTDTQYF | TGTGCCAGCAGATTAGCGGGGGGGCCCACAGATACGCAGTATTTT
- | TRBJ2-3 | TRBV5-4 | - | CASSLYLGGVTDTQYF | TGTGCCAGCAGCTTGTACCTCGGCGGAGTCACAGATACGCAGTATTTT
once | TRBJ2-6 | TRBV18 | - | CASSPPGASGANVLTF | TGTGCCAGCTCACCCCCCGGCGCCTCTGGGGCCAACGTCCTGACTTTC
- | TRBJ2-5 | TRBV11-2 | - | CASSLAGWRQETQYF | TGTGCCAGCAGCTTAGCGGGGTGGCGGCAAGAGACCCAGTACTTC
- | TRBJ2-7 | TRBV10-1 | - | CASSPDRRPYEQYF | TGCGCCAGCAGTCCTGACAGAAGACCCTACGAGCAGTACTTC
once | TRBJ2-6 | TRBV7-2 | - | CASSFGGSGANVLTF | TGTGCCAGCAGCTTCGGAGGATCTGGGGCCAACGTCCTGACTTTC
- | TRBJ2-5 | TRBV11-2 | TRBD1 | CASSLGQSGWAQYF | TGTGCCAGCAGCTTGGGACAGTCTGGTTGGGCCCAGTACTTC
- | TRBJ2-7 | TRBV18 | - | CASSPVRVTYEQYF | TGTGCCAGCTCACCCGTCAGGGTCACCTACGAGCAGTACTTC
- | TRBJ2-3 | TRBV6-4 | TRBD2 | CASSPVAGAGTDTQYF | TGTGCCAGCAGTCCCGTAGCGGGGGCAGGCACAGATACGCAGTATTTT
once | TRBJ2-5 | TRBV2 | TRBD1 | CASSSRDRGETQYF | TGTGCCAGCAGTTCCCGGGACAGGGGGGAGACCCAGTACTTC
- | TRBJ2-1 | TRBV11-3 | - | CASSGGPGSYNEQFF | TGTGCCAGCAGCGGGGGGCCGGGCTCCTACAATGAGCAGTTCTTC
- | TRBJ2-1 | TRBV5-4 | - | CASSLPQGYNEQFF | TGTGCCAGCAGCTTGCCCCAGGGGTACAATGAGCAGTTCTTC
once | TRBJ1-4 | TRBV5-6 | - | CASSLWGRGEKLFF | TGTGCCAGCAGCTTATGGGGGCGCGGTGAAAAACTGTTTTTT
once | TRBJ2-5 | TRBV6-1 | - | CASSWRVAGETQYF | TGTGCCAGCAGTTGGAGGGTGGCGGGGGAGACCCAGTACTTC
- | TRBJ2-6 | TRBV29-1 | - | CSVAGGQTYSGANVLTF | TGCAGCGTTGCAGGCGGCCAGACCTACTCTGGGGCCAACGTCCTGACTTTC
- | TRBJ2-1 | TRBV2 | - | CASSENLEQFF | TGTGCCAGCAGTGAAAACCTTGAGCAGTTCTTC
- | TRBJ1-1 | TRBV6-6 | - | CASRRTDTEAFF | TGTGCCAGCCGCCGGACAGACACTGAAGCTTTCTTT
- | TRBJ2-2 | TRBV7-8 | TRBD2 | CASAGGDKNTGELFF | TGTGCCAGCGCGGGAGGAGACAAGAACACCGGGGAGCTGTTTTTT
- | TRBJ2-5 | TRBV2 | - | CASSRQPGETQYF | TGTGCCAGCAGTCGTCAGCCGGGGGAGACCCAGTACTTC
- | TRBJ1-6 | TRBV19 | TRBD1 | CASSIGGMGQHNSPLHF | TGTGCCAGTAGTATTGGAGGAATGGGACAGCATAATTCACCCCTCCACTTT
- | TRBJ2-7 | TRBV12-5 | - | CASGGTLGQNSYEQYF | TGTGCTAGTGGTGGGACTTTGGGACAGAACTCCTACGAGCAGTACTTC
- | TRBJ2-5 | TRBV6-1 | TRBD2 | CASSALAGGVGLKETQYF | TGTGCCAGCAGTGCACTCGCGGGGGGGGTAGGCCTCAAAGAGACCCAGTACTTC
few | TRBJ2-1 | TRBV30 | - | CAWSRHHQQFF | TGTGCCTGGAGTAGACACCATCAGCAGTTCTTC
- | TRBJ2-2 | TRBV5-1 | - | CASSYRTDTGELFF | TGCGCCAGCAGCTATAGGACGGACACCGGGGAGCTGTTTTTT
- | TRBJ2-7 | TRBV27 | - | CASSLSSGTYEQYF | TGTGCCAGCAGTTTATCGTCAGGGACCTACGAGCAGTACTTC
- | TRBJ2-7 | TRBV2 | - | CATTGGSYEQYF | TGTGCCACCACAGGCGGTTCCTACGAGCAGTACTTC
- | TRBJ1-1 | TRBV10-1 | - | CASRWPREAFF | TGCGCCAGCCGCTGGCCCCGAGAAGCTTTCTTT
- | TRBJ2-7 | TRBV7-8 | - | CASSLTGDSYEQYF | TGTGCCAGCAGCTTGACGGGGGACTCCTACGAGCAGTACTTC
- | TRBJ1-2 | TRBV11-2 | TRBD1 | CASSATGGHYGYTF | TGTGCCAGCAGCGCGACAGGGGGGCACTATGGCTACACCTTC
- | TRBJ1-2 | TRBV9 | TRBD1 | CASSGSGQGKYGYTF | TGTGCCAGCAGCGGATCGGGACAGGGGAAATATGGCTACACCTTC
once | TRBJ2-3 | TRBV18 | TRBD1 | CASSNRMGQGAKESSTDTQYF | TGTGCCAGCTCAAACCGCATGGGACAGGGGGCGAAGGAGAGCAGCACAGATACGCAGTATTTT
- | TRBJ1-5 | TRBV29-1 | TRBD1 | CSDLLPRTGGDSNQPQHF | TGCAGCGACTTACTACCCCGGACAGGGGGAGATAGCAATCAGCCCCAGCATTTT
- | TRBJ2-6 | TRBV6-5 | - | CASSSLSGAGANVLTF | TGTGCCAGCAGTTCCCTTTCCGGGGCTGGGGCCAACGTCCTGACTTTC
- | TRBJ1-2 | TRBV6-5 | - | CASSAGMGGYTF | TGTGCCAGCAGTGCAGGGATGGGGGGCTACACCTTC
- | TRBJ1-2 | TRBV19 | - | CASSLSLTDYGYTF | TGTGCCAGTAGTCTTTCCCTTACCGACTATGGCTACACCTTC
- | TRBJ1-4 | TRBV30 | - | CAWSSVQQVNEKLFF | TGTGCCTGGAGTTCGGTGCAACAGGTTAACGAAAAACTGTTTTTT
- | TRBJ1-2 | TRBV2 | - | CASGRERSLYGYTF | TGTGCCAGCGGGCGGGAGAGATCATTATATGGCTACACCTTC
- | TRBJ2-3 | TRBV2 | TRBD1 | CASRAGGTDTQYF | TGTGCCAGCAGGGCAGGGGGTACAGATACGCAGTATTTT
few | TRBJ1-1 | TRBV6-5 | - | CASSVQVKGEAFF | TGTGCCAGCAGCGTACAGGTTAAAGGTGAAGCTTTCTTT
- | TRBJ2-1 | TRBV7-9 | - | CASSLQAGGNEQFF | TGTGCCAGCAGCTTACAAGCAGGGGGGAATGAGCAGTTCTTC
- | TRBJ2-3 | TRBV5-1 | TRBD2 | CASSYSGGASAQYF | TGCGCCAGCAGCTATAGCGGGGGGGCTAGTGCGCAGTATTTT
- | TRBJ1-4 | TRBV6-6 | - | CASSDGGRENEKLFF | TGTGCCAGCAGTGATGGGGGGAGGGAGAATGAAAAACTGTTTTTT